Included here is one T cell receptor beta chain sequence, with context. The germline gene is not matched at one end of the junction; a read error may be the cause. This CDR3 has 14 residues. Treg sorting used a CD4+CD25+CD127-/low gate. TRBV12-4/TRBJ1-2 clonotypes were amplified with adaptor-ligated barcode primers. TCRdb independently ran MiXCR on the multiplex PCR reads; one entry per CDR3 protein. The data contain a few thousand distinct CDR3 sequences, around a sixth of them singletons. V is TRBV12-3 or TRBV12-4 and J is TRBJ1-2, with D uncertain. The clonotype originates from a female donor with breast cancer. Sequencing was carried out using Tregs sorted from blood. DNA for the CDR3: TGTGCCAGCAGCCTTCGGGTGTTGGCTATGGCTACACCGTTC. It is translated as CASSLRVLAMATPF.